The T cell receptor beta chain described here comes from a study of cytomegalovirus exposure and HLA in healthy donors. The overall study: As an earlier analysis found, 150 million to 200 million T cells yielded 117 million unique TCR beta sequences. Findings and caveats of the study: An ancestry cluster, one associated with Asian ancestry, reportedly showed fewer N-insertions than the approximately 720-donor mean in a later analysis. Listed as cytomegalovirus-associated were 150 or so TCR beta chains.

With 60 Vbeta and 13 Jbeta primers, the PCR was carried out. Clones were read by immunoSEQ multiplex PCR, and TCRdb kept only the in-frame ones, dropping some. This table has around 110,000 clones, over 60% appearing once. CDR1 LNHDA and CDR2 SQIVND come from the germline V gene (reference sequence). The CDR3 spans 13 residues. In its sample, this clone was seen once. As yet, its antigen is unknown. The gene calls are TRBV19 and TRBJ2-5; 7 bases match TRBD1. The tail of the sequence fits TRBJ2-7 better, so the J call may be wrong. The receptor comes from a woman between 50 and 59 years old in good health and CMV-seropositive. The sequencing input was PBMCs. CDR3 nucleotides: TGTGCCAGCCGACGAACAGGGGATGACGAGCAGTACTTC. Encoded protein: CASRRTGDDEQYF.